This T cell receptor beta chain was identified during a study of cytomegalovirus exposure and HLA in healthy donors. About the research overall: Early released data comprised around 85 million unique TCRs from HLA-typed donors.

The PCR made use of 60 Vbeta and 13 Jbeta primers. Sequenced by immunoSEQ multiplex PCR; TCRdb stores in-frame clones only, minus some. Here the sample spans over 150,000 clones, around 83% being singletons. The origin of this receptor is a girl aged 2-15 years in good health and CMV-seropositive. The source material was PBMCs.

The DNA of the CDR3 is TGTGCCAGCAGCCGCGAAGGAGGTCAGCCCCAGCATTTT. Translating gives CASSREGGQPQHF. The V call is TRBV6-4, the J call TRBJ1-5, with unresolved D. Trimming took 6 bases from V and 6 from J, leaving 12 bases between them. Germline CDR1 MRHNA, CDR2 SNTAGT. The CDR3 extends over 13 amino acids.